Shown below are 14 T cell receptor beta chains from a single sample sequenced in a study of blood T cell repertoires in COVID-19 (dated by TCRdb to 2020 to 2021). Library prep was done by the immunoSEQ multiplex PCR assay. TCRdb took over this immuneACCESS table, retaining in-frame rearrangements with V and J assigned. Such tables are incomplete; in checked studies, under half of the missing clones stem from an unresolved V gene, and the remainder is unexplained. Present in this sample are around 200,000 clones, roughly 84% of which were seen just once. The ten largest account for about 4.9% of the sample. Sequenced sample: peripheral blood. The receptors here all came from a woman older than 75 with acute or convalescent COVID-19.

The V and J genes are TRBV18 and TRBJ1-1; 7 bases are shared with TRBD1. V trimming: 5 bases; J trimming: 3 bases; junction bases outside the gene matches: 6. This CDR3 has 14 amino acids. Germline V gene sequence: CDR1 KGHSH, CDR2 LQKENI. CDR3 DNA: TGTGCCAGCTCATCGACAGGGCGGGACACTGAAGCTTTCTTT. This sequence encodes CASSSTGRDTEAFF.

This clone occurred a few times. This chain links TRBV25-1 with TRBJ2-5; 7 bases match TRBD1. The CDR3 runs 15 residues. Germline lookup yields CDR1 MGHDK and CDR2 SYGVNS. V was clipped by 3 bases and J by 5 bases; unmatched bases: 9. The CDR3 sequence is CASSDPRQGPETQYF. CDR3 DNA: TGTGCCAGCAGTGACCCCCGACAGGGCCCGGAGACCCAGTACTTC.

The chain couples TRBV18 to TRBJ2-7; 12 positions agree with TRBD2. CDR1 and CDR2 from the germline V gene are KGHSH and LQKENI. CDR3 length equals 15 residues. The V segment lost 4 bases and the J segment 3 bases; nucleotides outside the gene matches: 4. The CDR3 here is CASSLTSGRNYEQYF. The CDR3 DNA is TGTGCCAGCTCACTCACTAGCGGGAGGAACTACGAGCAGTACTTC.

V and J are TRBV28 and TRBJ1-2, with D possibly being TRBD1 (5 bases). Germline lookup yields CDR1 MDHEN and CDR2 SYDVKM. V lost 1 base to trimming and J lost 4 bases, with 10 bases between them. The CDR3 loop spans 14 amino acids. CDR3 in DNA: TGTGCCAGCAGTTTATTCCTAAGGGGCTATGGCTACACCTTC. Protein product: CASSLFLRGYGYTF.

The chain joins TRBV20-1 to TRBJ2-1; 11 positions agree with TRBD2. Germline values: CDR1 DFQATT, CDR2 SNEGSKA (reference sequence). CDR3 length equals 17 residues. V shed 3 bases and J 1 base; nucleotides not matched to a gene: 8. The CDR3 reads CSASLAGGPSSYNEQFF. The CDR3 coding sequence is TGCAGTGCTAGTTTAGCGGGAGGGCCCTCGTCCTACAATGAGCAGTTCTTC.

The rearrangement links TRBV7-2 to TRBJ1-6; unclear D gene. Per germline, CDR1 SGHTA and CDR2 FQGNSA. V lost 5 bases and J 4 bases, leaving 9 bases between the germline ends. This CDR3 region has 14 residues. The CDR3 sequence: CASSLLGYNSPLHF. The CDR3 region has the DNA TGTGCCAGCAGCCTTCTAGGTTATAATTCACCCCTCCACTTT. The variable domain in full, completed from reference TRBV7-2 and TRBJ1-6, reads GAGVSQSPSNKVTEKGKDVELRCDPISGHTALYWYRQSLGQGLEFLIYFQGNSAPDKSGLPSDRFSAERTGGSVSTLTIQRTQQEDSAVYLCASSLLGYNSPLHFGNGTRLTVT.

V gene TRBV5-1 combines with J gene TRBJ2-1; 10 bases match TRBD1. The V and J ends lost 2 bases and 7 bases, in that order; junction bases with no gene match: 6. This CDR3 has 15 residues. Germline CDR1 reads SGHRS; CDR2 reads YFSETQ. In nucleotides, the CDR3 is TGCGCCAGCAGCTTCAGGGACAGGGGTAGAAATGAGCAGTTCTTC. It is translated as CASSFRDRGRNEQFF.

The V gene is TRBV19, the J gene TRBJ1-2; TRBD1 is a possible D gene (6 bases). Germline CDR1 and CDR2: LNHDA and SQIVND (reference sequence). The CDR3 has 15 residues. V was pared by 6 bases and J by 6 bases, with 20 bases between. The CDR3 region has the DNA TGTGCCAGTAGAACAGGGTCGGCCGGGCATGATGGCTACACCTTC. This gives the protein CASRTGSAGHDGYTF.

This chain joins TRBV19 and TRBJ1-1; D uncertain. The CDR3 runs 15 residues. Germline values: CDR1 LNHDA, CDR2 SQIVND (reference sequence). The V end was cut by 6 bases, the J end by 5 bases, with 19 bases between. The CDR3, as DNA: TGTGCCAGTAGATCAGCTGGACTGAGAGATACTGAAGCTTTCTTT. This sequence encodes CASRSAGLRDTEAFF. Full variable domain (remainder filled in from reference TRBV19 and TRBJ1-1): DGGITQSPKYLFRKEGQNVTLSCEQNLNHDAMYWYRQDPGQGLRLIYYSQIVNDFQKGDIAEGYSVSREKKESFPLTVTSAQKNPTAFYLCASRSAGLRDTEAFFGQGTRLTVV.

With respect to this clone: This specimen includes other DNA sequences encoding the same CDR3. The V gene is TRBV7-2, the J gene TRBJ2-1; 12 bases agree with TRBD2. Germline V lookup: CDR1 SGHTA, CDR2 FQGNSA. Trimming removed 1 base from V and 10 bases from J; junction bases left unmatched: 5. This CDR3 comprises 15 residues. In DNA form, the CDR3 reads TGTGCCAGCAGCTTAGTGACTAGCGGGAGCGGCGAGCAGTTCTTC. This gives the protein CASSLVTSGSGEQFF.

This chain joins TRBV7-2 and TRBJ2-7, with 13 bases lining up with TRBD2. This CDR3 has 17 amino acids. Germline V CDR1 and CDR2: SGHTA, FQGNSA. Trimming took 4 bases from V and 2 from J; bases not matched to a gene: 8. CDR3 amino acids: CASSSKAGTSGTYEQYF. The CDR3 DNA reads TGTGCCAGCAGCTCGAAGGCCGGGACTAGCGGGACCTACGAGCAGTACTTC.

V usage is TRBV5-8 and J usage is TRBJ1-2; TRBD1 matches at 8 bases. The CDR3 covers 14 residues. Germline V gene lookup returns CDR1 SGHTS and CDR2 YDEGEE. V shed 4 bases, J shed 3 bases, and the junction held 5 bases outside the gene matches. The CDR3 sequence is CASSPGQGHYGYTF. DNA of the CDR3: TGTGCCAGCAGCCCCGGACAGGGTCACTATGGCTACACCTTC.

This clone occurred once. The gene calls are TRBV6-5 and TRBJ1-2; TRBD1 matches at 9 bases. This CDR3 comprises 15 residues. The germline CDR1 and CDR2 sequences are MNHEY and SVGAGI. Losses at the gene ends were 0 bases for V and 4 bases for J; bases not matched to a gene: 3. CDR3 nucleotide sequence: TGTGCCAGCAGTTACTCGGGACAGGGTACCTATGGCTACACCTTC. Protein sequence: CASSYSGQGTYGYTF.

This clone was picked up one time. The genes are TRBV11-2 and TRBJ2-3; 11 bases agree with TRBD2. J lost 0 bases, V lost 5 bases, and 7 bases had no gene match. The CDR3 has 17 residues. CDR1 is SGHAT and CDR2 is FQNNGV in the germline V gene. In DNA form, the CDR3 reads TGTGCCAGCAGCCACACCCGGACTAGCGGGAGCACAGATACGCAGTATTTT. Translating it yields CASSHTRTSGSTDTQYF.